One sample yielded the 2 T cell receptor beta chains listed below, sequenced in a study of graft-versus-host responses after intestinal transplantation. These TCRs' antigens remain unknown. Sequenced by immunoSEQ multiplex PCR; TCRdb stores in-frame clones only, minus some. The sample lists approximately 70,000 clones; 84% were seen once. This sample comprised unstimulated CD4+ T cells sorted from spleen or lymph node cells, obtained before transplant. The receptors come from a human donor who was the organ donor for an intestinal transplant.

This clone occurred a few times. V and J are TRBV6-5 and TRBJ2-1; TRBD2 matches at 10 bases. CDR3 length equals 14 residues. CDR1 is MNHEY, CDR2 SVGAGI, per germline. With 5 bases clipped from V and 8 bases from J, the junction kept 6 bases outside the gene matches. The CDR3 region has the DNA TGTGCCAGCAGTACTAGCGGGGAGTTAGATGAGCAGTTCTTC. Its protein product is CASSTSGELDEQFF.

This clone was picked up one time. This chain links TRBV4-3 with TRBJ2-5; the D gene is possibly TRBD1 (6 bases). The V gene's germline CDR1 is LGHNA and CDR2 YSLEER. V was cut by 0 bases and J by 5 bases, with 13 bases left in between. The CDR3 has 15 residues. DNA of the CDR3: TGCGCCAGCAGCCAAGAGCACAGGGATGAGGAGACCCAGTACTTC. Residues: CASSQEHRDEETQYF.